The entry below gives a single T cell receptor (beta chain) sequence along with its context. Its antigen is as yet unknown. These data belong to a study of cytomegalovirus exposure and HLA in healthy donors. Study results and caveats: The study labeled 150 or so TCR beta chains cytomegalovirus-associated. As a later analysis showed, a missense DCLRE1C variant was linked to trimming of TCR beta V- and J-genes.

With 60 Vbeta and 13 Jbeta primers, the PCR was carried out. Here immunoSEQ multiplex PCR was the method, and the copy in TCRdb shows in-frame clones only, minus some. Of under 150,000 clones detected, roughly four fifths appear once; the ten largest clones hold 1% to 1.5%. Germline V gives CDR1 SGHTA, CDR2 FQGNSA. The V end was cut by 5 bases, the J end by 3 bases, with 11 bases between. The CDR3 totals 14 residues. The chain employs TRBV7-2 and TRBJ1-5; tentative D call: TRBD1 (6 bases). The specimen was PBMCs. The receptor's source is a boy aged 10-17 years in good health and CMV-seronegative. Here the CDR3 DNA reads TGTGCCAGCAGCAGGGACATAACCAATCAGCCCCAGCATTTT. It translates to CASSRDITNQPQHF.